The 13 T cell receptor beta chains listed next were all sequenced from one sample in a study of T cells in Graves' hyperthyroidism and ophthalmopathy. RNA transcripts provided the source from which TCR beta CDR3 regions were amplified. The HTBI primer set served for first-round RT-PCR of the TCR CDR3. TCRdb re-called the multiplex PCR reads with MiXCR, one entry per CDR3 protein. The repertoire includes a few hundred thousand distinct CDR3 sequences, over 35% of them detected once, and 44% sits in the top ten. The sample consisted of peripheral blood or thyroid tissue (not recorded which). The receptors originated from an adult woman with Graves' disease, either hyperthyroidism or ophthalmopathy (not recorded which).

This chain joins TRBV12-3 or TRBV12-4 and TRBJ2-5; no definite D call. The V end was cut by 5 bases, the J end by 5 bases, with 21 bases between. The CDR3 runs to 16 residues. The CDR3 spells CASSLPTLGPSETQYF. CDR3 DNA sequence: TGTGCCAGCAGTCTCCCGACATTGGGCCCAAGCGAGACCCAGTACTTC.

This chain joins TRBV2 and TRBJ1-2; the D is unclear. CDR3 size: 16 residues. Germline CDR1 and CDR2: SNHLY and FYNNEI. The germline V and J ends were trimmed by 7 bases and 1 base, with 19 bases remaining between them. The CDR3 spells CASIPKVGGSNYGYTF. In DNA form, the CDR3 reads TGTGCCAGCATCCCCAAGGTGGGAGGGAGTAACTATGGCTACACCTTC.

Here the CDR3 DNA reads TGCAGTGCTAGAGAAGGGACTAGAAGTAATGAGCAGTTCTTC. Translating gives CSAREGTRSNEQFF. This sequence joins TRBV20-1 and TRBJ2-1, with 8 bases fitting TRBD2. This CDR3 contains 14 residues. Germline V CDR1 and CDR2: DFQATT, SNEGSKA (reference sequence). V was pared by 0 bases and J by 7 bases, with 5 bases of the junction left unmatched.

This clonotype has more than one count but fewer than ten. The genes are TRBV7-9 and TRBJ2-7; D possibly matches TRBD1 or TRBD2 (6 bases each). Germline CDR1 and CDR2: SEHNR and FQNEAQ (reference sequence). Trimming left V 5 bases short and J 4 bases short, with 18 bases between. This CDR3 comprises 15 residues. The CDR3 region is CASSVGGLVTYEQYF. As DNA, the CDR3 is TGTGCCAGCAGCGTAGGGGGACTGGTAACGTACGAGCAGTACTTC.

The table lists this clonotype with a count of one. The V gene is TRBV29-1, the J gene TRBJ2-7; no clear D. Germline V gene lookup returns CDR1 SQVTM and CDR2 ANQGSEA. Trimming took off 8 bases at V and 1 base at J, with 15 bases between the two ends. The CDR3 length is 13 residues. As DNA, the CDR3 is TGCAGCAGTGAAGGAGCAGGATCCTACGAGCAGTACTTC. This gives the protein CSSEGAGSYEQYF.

The gene calls are TRBV14 and TRBJ2-2; tentatively, D is TRBD1 (5 bases). Trimming left V 4 bases short and J 4 bases short, with 10 bases between. Germline V lookup: CDR1 SGHDN, CDR2 FVKESK. This CDR3 has 14 amino acids. CDR3 bases: TGTGCCAGCAGCCGCTTGACAGCCACCGGGGAGCTGTTTTTT. Amino acid sequence: CASSRLTATGELFF. The whole variable domain, filled in from reference TRBV14 and TRBJ2-2, reads EAGVTQFPSHSVIEKGQTVTLRCDPISGHDNLYWYRRVMGKEIKFLLHFVKESKQDESGMPNNRFLAERTGGTYSTLKVQPAELEDSGVYFCASSRLTATGELFFGEGSRLTVL.

V usage is TRBV2 and J usage is TRBJ1-1; 9 bases line up with TRBD1. The CDR3 has 14 residues. Looked up from germline, CDR1 is SNHLY and CDR2 is FYNNEI. V was pared by 4 bases and J by 4 bases, with 4 bases of the junction left unmatched. Here the CDR3 reads CASSGQGGVTEAFF. The DNA of the CDR3 is TGTGCCAGCAGTGGACAGGGGGGGGTCACTGAAGCTTTCTTT.

The V gene is TRBV4-2, the J gene TRBJ2-2, with 9 nucleotides matching TRBD1. The V gene's germline CDR1 is LGHNA and CDR2 YNFKEQ. J gave up 0 bases and V 3 bases, and 2 bases lay outside the gene matches. This CDR3 contains 16 residues. The CDR3, as DNA: TGTGCCAGCAGCCATGACAGGGGGGCGAACACCGGGGAGCTGTTTTTT. Its translation: CASSHDRGANTGELFF.

This clonotype was detected ten times or more. This chain connects TRBV6-1 to TRBJ1-2; TRBD1 agrees at 8 bases. The CDR3 is 14 amino acids. J gave up 6 bases and V 4 bases, and 7 bases lay outside the gene matches. Per germline, CDR1 MNHNS and CDR2 SASEGT. The chain's CDR3 is CASSGWGTGNGYTF. The CDR3 DNA is TGTGCCAGCAGTGGATGGGGGACAGGCAATGGCTACACCTTC.

The table lists this clonotype with a few counts. This chain links TRBV5-1 with TRBJ2-6; D is unclear. The V end lost 5 bases, the J end lost 0 bases, and 9 bases lay between the germline ends. This CDR3 is 15 amino acids long. Germline CDR1 and CDR2: SGHRS and YFSETQ. The CDR3 coding sequence is TGCGCCAGCAGTTTGAGTACCTCTGGGGCCAACGTCCTGACTTTC. Its protein product is CASSLSTSGANVLTF.

In this sample, this clonotype turned up a few times. The V gene is TRBV6-2 or TRBV6-3, the J gene TRBJ1-2; D is unresolved. The length of the CDR3 is 14 residues. Trimming pared 5 bases from V and 6 bases from J, leaving 16 bases between. Germline CDR1 MNHEY, CDR2 SVGEGT. The CDR3 protein is CASSARRWPDGYTF. CDR3 coding DNA: TGTGCCAGCAGTGCACGGAGGTGGCCAGATGGCTACACCTTC.

This chain uses TRBV6-4 with TRBJ1-1; D not certain. V shed 5 bases and J shed 1 base, with 11 bases lying between them. CDR3 length equals 14 residues. Per germline, CDR1 MRHNA and CDR2 SNTAGT. CDR3 bases: TGTGCCAGCAGTCGACCCGAGTCGAACACTGAAGCTTTCTTT. As protein: CASSRPESNTEAFF.

This clonotype was counted between two and nine times. V gene TRBV12-3 or TRBV12-4 combines with J gene TRBJ1-4; D is perhaps TRBD1 (6 bases). This CDR3 has 15 residues. V gave up 6 bases and J gave up 4 bases, with 15 bases separating them. The CDR3 protein is CASSRGTTVNEKLFF. CDR3 coding DNA: TGTGCCAGCAGCCGTGGGACAACCGTTAATGAAAAACTGTTTTTT.